This section outlines one T cell receptor beta chain sequence together with its context. The germline V and J ends were trimmed by 3 bases and 2 bases, with 8 bases remaining between them. The CDR3 has 14 residues. Germline CDR1 and CDR2: MDHEN and SYDVKM. Regarding time point: cycle 4 day 1 (C4D1), after less than seven weeks of nivolumab. Brentuximab vedotin exposure varied among the patients, all of whom had relapsed after autologous stem cell transplantation. This record belongs to a study of PD-1 blockade in classical Hodgkin lymphoma. Sequencing was performed with immunoSEQ multiplex PCR; in TCRdb, only in-frame clones are kept and a portion is missing. In the table there are 23,000 or so clones, roughly 76% of which are singletons.

This sequence joins TRBV28 and TRBJ2-1; a weak D match, TRBD2 (5 bases). The TCR originated in a human donor with classical Hodgkin lymphoma. Sample: peripheral blood mononuclear cells (PBMCs), taken before the fourth cycle of nivolumab. The CDR3 DNA sequence: TGTGCCAGCAGTTTTGCCGGGACCTACAATGAGCAGTTCTTC. Encoded protein: CASSFAGTYNEQFF.